The entry below gives a single TCR beta chain sequence along with its context. This clonotype was observed many times. Its binding antigen is unknown. Base quality data are lacking; no much larger clone is found one base away. Receptor libraries were prepared by 5' RACE. TCRdb lists the instrument as Illumina HiSeq 2500. A second PCR of roughly 7 to 11 cycles was performed with a sample-barcoded 5' primer and a J-beta primer mix. A template-switch 5' adaptor carrying 12 random nucleotides introduced a unique molecular identifier onto each TCR beta cDNA molecule. At least 2.5 million CDR3-containing paired-end reads were obtained from each sample. All of the RNA was converted into first-strand cDNA using the Mint cDNA synthesis kit, with a TRBC-specific oligonucleotide serving as the primer. All cDNA was treated with uracil-DNA glycosylase and then went through a first 18-cycle PCR with the universal primers M1SS and BC2_uni_R. The authors' pipeline ran thus. For normalization, 1 million high-quality reads were randomly selected from each sample, with every read carrying a distinct molecular identifier. Reads sharing molecular identifiers were discarded rather than binned into consensus sequences. MiTCR, run with a Q25 quality threshold and the strictest error-elimination algorithm, handled CDR3 identification, clonotype clustering and error correction. Lower-bound total TCR beta diversity was estimated with a nonparametric unseen species model using Euler transformation. TCRdb passed the public sequencing reads through fastp at Q25 and MiXCR, retaining productive beta sequences. Identical CDR3 proteins give one entry, which carries the most common genes and DNA. Here the V and J calls rest on TCRdb's processing, not on the authors' analysis. The sample has fewer than 900,000 distinct CDR3 sequences on record, roughly 43% of them singletons. Under 25% of the sample is in the top ten clones.

The sample originates from a study of blood T cells in healthy people across ages (dated by TCRdb to between 2015 and 2016). A note on the overall study: In model experiments, template switching captured roughly one uniquely barcoded TCR beta cDNA molecule for every two T cells. To track age-related changes in TCR beta repertoire diversity, the study relied on deep sequencing normalized with unique cDNA molecular identifiers. Four age groups were formed from the donors: young (average roughly 15 years), middle-aged (less than 40), aged (about 62) and long-lived (more than 75). Donors of different ages were randomly distributed across sequencing lanes to avoid experimental bias. The study analyzed two additional independent replicas of 1 million unique cDNA reads from the same blood draw for two donors, one aged 18 to 29 and one aged 80 or older.

General findings and caveats noted by the study authors: Estimates of total diversity based on one million sequenced T cells were considered lower bounds and underestimates. Compared with the aged group, the long-lived group had more naive CD4+ T cells, fewer expanded clones and increased TCR diversity, a pattern suggesting age selection. Since profiling was done on bulk unsorted PBMCs, naive and antigen-experienced compartments could not be conclusively compared. Observed TCR beta diversity per million T cells fell roughly linearly with age, and a significant reduction was already apparent by age about 36. The percentage of naive T cells measured by flow cytometry correlated strongly with observed TCR beta diversity. Because donor CMV infection status was unknown, age-related changes in expanded clonotypes were potentially confounded.

Donors were roughly 40 systemically healthy Caucasian individuals from Russia aged roughly 6 to 90 years. Each donor gave about 9.2 milliliters of peripheral blood, drawn into EDTA-treated Vacutainer tubes. Ficoll-Paque density-gradient centrifugation was used to isolate PBMCs, with at least 7 million obtained per sample. Trizol reagent was used to extract total RNA from PBMCs, with at least 6 micrograms per sample. For every donor, an aliquot of PBMCs went through flow cytometry to measure the percentages of naive CD45RAhigh/CD27high T cells. The CDR3 has 15 amino acids, counting the end cysteine and phenylalanine. Here the CDR3 DNA is all that survives: 45 bases in frame from base 1. CDR1 SGHTA and CDR2 FQGNSA were looked up in the germline V gene. Germline trimming amounts to 5 bases on V and 7 bases on J, with 5 as the count of junction bases outside the gene matches.

The sequencing sample was made of blood. The receptor was derived from a woman aged 55-69 years in good health. The chain couples TRBV7-2 to TRBJ2-1; a stretch of 13 junction bases matches TRBD2. The sequenced DNA is TGTGCCAGCAGCAAGGAACTAGCGGGAGGGAATGAGCAGTTCTTC. Translated, it reads CASSKELAGGNEQFF.